A single sample is the source of the 12 T cell receptor beta chains below, sequenced in a study of shared clonotypes between healthy human individuals (dated by TCRdb to about 2020). The method was the immunoSEQ multiplex PCR assay. TCRdb stores this immuneACCESS table with in-frame sequences only. Part of the clones is absent; in the studies checked, under half of the shortfall reflects unresolved V genes, and no reason is known for the rest. The sample table records more than 2,000,000 clones; 80% to 95% of these occur just once. 0.3% to 0.4% of the sample comes from the top ten. Material: naive CD4+ T cells from PBMCs. This sample's cell subset or site label indicates: CD45RA+ positively selected. The receptors here all came from a man aged 18 to 29 in good health. Some clones in this sample may be carry-over from other donors' samples.

V is TRBV5-1 and J is TRBJ1-1; D is possibly TRBD1 (5 bases). Germline CDR1 and CDR2: SGHRS and YFSETQ. The CDR3 contains 17 residues. The V end was cut by 0 bases, the J end by 0 bases, with 15 bases between. The CDR3 sequence is CASSLEGRGPMNTEAFF. In nucleotides, the CDR3 is TGCGCCAGCAGCTTGGAGGGTCGGGGACCTATGAACACTGAAGCTTTCTTT.

This chain uses TRBV6-4 with TRBJ1-3; D is undetermined. The V gene's germline CDR1 is MRHNA and CDR2 SNTAGT. V lost 0 bases, J lost 0 bases, and 6 bases lay in between. This CDR3 is built from 15 residues. The CDR3 coding sequence is TGTGCCAGCAGTGACTCCCCGAGCTCTGGAAACACCATATATTTT. Its protein product is CASSDSPSSGNTIYF.

This chain links TRBV7-2 with TRBJ2-1; D gene unclear. CDR1 and CDR2 (germline): SGHTA, FQGNSA. This CDR3 comprises 13 residues. V lost 2 bases and J 8 bases, leaving 10 bases between the germline ends. CDR3 in DNA: TGTGCCAGCAGCTTACAGAGTGGGCATGAGCAGTTCTTC. This codes for CASSLQSGHEQFF.

CDR3 DNA: TGTGCCAGCAGCTCAGAGGGTCGGGTGTCGGGCAGGTTGAGGCCCCAGTACTTC. Translating gives CASSSEGRVSGRLRPQYF. The gene calls are TRBV7-9 and TRBJ2-5; D may be TRBD2 (5 bases). Trimming removed 4 bases from V and 9 bases from J, with 30 bases in between. Germline CDR1 is SEHNR and CDR2 is FQNEAQ (reference sequence). This CDR3 has 18 amino acids.

V and J are TRBV11-3 and TRBJ1-1; D is perhaps TRBD1 (5 bases). The CDR3 is made up of 14 amino acids. The germline V and J ends were trimmed by 5 bases and 1 base, with 11 bases remaining between them. Per germline, CDR1 SGHNT and CDR2 YENEEA. CDR3 nucleotide sequence: TGTGCCAGCAGCCCTCGGGGGGGGAACACTGAAGCTTTCTTT. Amino acid sequence: CASSPRGGNTEAFF.

This sequence joins TRBV25-1 and TRBJ2-3; weak D call: TRBD1 (5 bases). Trimming took 5 bases from V and 2 from J, leaving 20 bases between them. Germline V CDR1 and CDR2: MGHDK, SYGVNS. This CDR3 region has 17 residues. The CDR3: CASSPPRAGYTTDTQYF. The CDR3 coding sequence is TGTGCCAGCAGTCCCCCCCGTGCAGGGTATACCACAGATACGCAGTATTTT.

V usage is TRBV5-1 and J usage is TRBJ2-5, with TRBD2 matching over 9 bases. Losses at the gene ends were 4 bases for V and 7 bases for J; bases not matched to a gene: 11. Per germline, CDR1 SGHRS and CDR2 YFSETQ. This CDR3 region has 15 residues. CDR3 in amino acids: CASSPGTSSPPTQYF. The CDR3 nucleotides are TGCGCCAGCAGCCCCGGGACTAGCTCCCCGCCGACCCAGTACTTC.

On this clone: This CDR3 is also generated by other DNA sequences in the sample. The chain joins TRBV5-1 to TRBJ2-2; TRBD2 agrees at 8 bases. The CDR3 loop spans 14 amino acids. Trimming cost V 2 bases and J 6 bases; bases outside gene matches: 3. The germline V gene encodes CDR1 SGHRS and CDR2 YFSETQ. For the CDR3, the DNA is TGCGCCAGCAGCTTTAGCGGGAAAGCCGGGGAGCTGTTTTTT. Residues: CASSFSGKAGELFF.

This chain connects TRBV9 to TRBJ1-2; 9 bases are a match to TRBD1. The germline gives CDR1 SGDLS, CDR2 YYNGEE. V was clipped by 3 bases and J by 4 bases; unmatched bases: 7. This CDR3 has 15 amino acids. The CDR3 bases are TGTGCCAGCAGCGAACAGGGGGCTTCCATCTATGGCTACACCTTC. Translating it yields CASSEQGASIYGYTF. The complete variable domain, with remaining parts taken from reference TRBV9 and TRBJ1-2, reads DSGVTQTPKHLITATGQRVTLRCSPRSGDLSVYWYQQSLDQGLQFLIQYYNGEERAKGNILERFSAQQFPDLHSELNLSSLELGDSALYFCASSEQGASIYGYTFGSGTRLTVV.

J is TRBJ2-7 and V is TRBV5-1; D might be TRBD1 (6 bases). This CDR3 contains 14 residues. Trimming cost V 4 bases and J 3 bases, with 14 bases left between them. The germline CDR1 and CDR2 sequences are SGHRS and YFSETQ. CDR3 in amino acids: CASSMGDTIYEQYF. The CDR3, as DNA: TGCGCCAGCAGCATGGGGGACACCATCTACGAGCAGTACTTC.

The V and J genes are TRBV9 and TRBJ1-2; a possible D gene is TRBD1 (6 bases). CDR3 length: 13 amino acids. Germline loops: CDR1 SGDLS, CDR2 YYNGEE. Between the trimmed V and J ends, which lost 4 bases and 6 bases, there was a span of 13 bases. The CDR3, as DNA: TGTGCCAGCAGCCTAGGGGGGCGGGATGGCTACACCTTC. Amino acid sequence: CASSLGGRDGYTF.

The CDR3 loop reads CSAGRTGVHEQYF. CDR3 nucleotides: TGCAGCGCCGGTCGTACAGGGGTCCACGAGCAGTACTTC. The V gene is TRBV29-1, the J gene TRBJ2-7; 7 nucleotides match TRBD1. The CDR3 totals 13 residues. With V trimmed by 7 bases and J by 5 bases, 11 bases remained unmatched. Per germline, CDR1 SQVTM and CDR2 ANQGSEA.